Included here is one TCR beta chain sequence, with context. Its antigen is not known. Profiled with immunoSEQ multiplex PCR; TCRdb holds only in-frame clones, not every one. The profile covers 140,000 or so clones, with about 82% appearing a single time and about 4.9% taken by the ten largest. The CDR3 has 16 residues. Looked up from germline, CDR1 is SEHNR and CDR2 is FQNEAQ (reference sequence). V was pared by 1 base and J by 9 bases, with 7 bases of the junction left unmatched. This record comes from a study of T cell responses to AZD1222 COVID-19 vaccine. Broader study findings: It should be noted that donors were predominantly white British and more often female, and clonal diversity was possibly underestimated. Increases in Spike-specific TCR breadth and depth were seen after two AZD1222 doses.

The chain has TRBV7-9 and TRBJ2-1, with 12 bases lining up with TRBD1. Sequenced material: peripheral blood, taken 28 days after the second AZD1222 dose. The source of this sequence is an adult who received the AZD1222 COVID-19 vaccine. The CDR3, as DNA: TGTGCCAGCAGCTTAGATCCCGGGACAGGGGGCAGTGAGCAGTTCTTC. As protein: CASSLDPGTGGSEQFF.